A selection of T cell receptor beta chains follows, all from one sample in a study of T-cell memory formation after mild COVID-19. A single record per CDR3 protein comes from TCRdb applying MiXCR to the 5' RACE reads. This table has hundreds of thousands of distinct CDR3 sequences, 25% to 30% appearing once. Material for sequencing was PBMCs or a T cell subset sorted from them (not recorded which). The receptors originated from an adult woman who had mild COVID-19 (a few samples of this study predate the infection). Cell type and time point are not known. Each CDR3 is given with its conserved first and last residue. A D gene is named only where the DNA matches it firmly. The size of a clone is reported for some rows only, either as once, few or many, or as a class for expanded clones.

.	TRBV27	TRBJ2-5	few	CASSLFQTAGISETQYF	TGTGCCAGCAGTTTATTCCAAACCGCCGGCATCAGCGAGACCCAGTACTTC
TRBD2	TRBV3-1	TRBJ2-2	few	CASSREGLGELFF	TGTGCCAGCAGCCGGGAGGGCCTCGGGGAGCTGTTTTTT
.	TRBV5-1	TRBJ1-2	few	CASRLGPAGDYGYTF	TGCGCCAGCAGACTCGGGCCGGCGGGAGACTATGGCTACACCTTC
.	TRBV9	TRBJ2-3	few	CASSVGDTQYF	TGTGCCAGCAGCGTAGGGGATACGCAGTATTTT
TRBD1	TRBV6-4	TRBJ1-1	few	CASRRQGESEAFF	TGTGCCAGCAGGAGACAGGGGGAGTCTGAAGCTTTCTTT
TRBD1	TRBV6-2/TRBV6-3	TRBJ1-4	.	CASSPHGDRGREKLFF	TGTGCCAGCAGCCCGCATGGGGACAGGGGACGTGAAAAACTGTTTTTT
.	TRBV9	TRBJ1-1	.	CASSARQGGAFF	TGTGCCAGCAGCGCCCGCCAAGGGGGAGCTTTCTTT
.	TRBV12-5	TRBJ1-1	.	CASGLTGRDTEAFF	TGTGCTAGTGGTTTGACAGGGCGGGACACTGAAGCTTTCTTT
.	TRBV6-5	TRBJ2-7	.	CASSYPGRGIREQYF	TGTGCCAGCAGTTATCCTGGCAGGGGTATACGGGAGCAGTACTTC
.	TRBV5-1	TRBJ1-1	few	CASSLIGGDTEAFF	TGCGCCAGCAGCTTAATTGGCGGCGACACTGAAGCTTTCTTT
TRBD2	TRBV7-9	TRBJ2-1	.	CASSFTQLTSGGLYNEQFF	TGTGCCAGCAGCTTCACACAACTGACTAGCGGGGGGCTATACAATGAGCAGTTCTTC
.	TRBV3-1	TRBJ2-7	.	CASSQVSGREYF	TGTGCCAGCAGCCAAGTATCGGGCAGGGAGTACTTC
.	TRBV4-2	TRBJ2-1	.	CASSQDRVEQFF	TGTGCCAGCAGCCAAGACAGGGTTGAGCAGTTCTTC
.	TRBV29-1	TRBJ1-2	.	CSVGKRLDYGYTF	TGCAGCGTCGGAAAACGACTAGACTATGGCTACACCTTC
TRBD2	TRBV24-1	TRBJ2-1	.	CATSDPAGPSYEQFF	TGTGCCACCAGTGATCCAGCGGGGCCCTCCTATGAGCAGTTCTTC
TRBD1	TRBV24-1	TRBJ2-1	few	CATGDSSYNEQFF	TGTGCCACCGGGGACAGTTCCTACAATGAGCAGTTCTTC
TRBD1	TRBV7-9	TRBJ1-1	.	CASSPTPDRKNTEAFF	TGTGCCAGCAGCCCCACCCCGGACAGGAAGAACACTGAAGCTTTCTTT